This entry lists 12 T cell receptor beta chains sequenced from one sample in a study of cytomegalovirus exposure and HLA in healthy donors. A multiplex PCR was run with 60 Vbeta primers and 13 Jbeta primers. TCRdb's table, derived via immunoSEQ multiplex PCR, lists solely in-frame clones and lacks some. Of some 98,000 clones in the sample, around a tenth are singletons; the top ten hold 5.1%. Sequencing used PBMCs. All receptors come from a man aged 45-65 years in good health and CMV-seropositive.

The chain combines TRBV14 with TRBJ2-1; 8 bases align to TRBD2. Unmatched junction bases numbered 5, after V lost 4 bases and J lost 3 bases. CDR3 length: 15 amino acids. Looked up from germline, CDR1 is SGHDN and CDR2 is FVKESK. The CDR3 loop reads CASSPGGRIYNEQFF. As DNA, the CDR3 is TGTGCCAGCAGCCCAGGCGGGAGGATCTACAATGAGCAGTTCTTC.

The rearrangement uses TRBV1 and TRBJ2-1; TRBD2, as called in the table, went unchecked against the DNA. TRBV1 is a pseudogene. The length of the CDR3 is 16 residues. CDR3 DNA: TGCACCAGCAGCCCCGGCGGGCCGAGCTCCTACAATGAGCAGTTCTTC. Its translation is CTSSPGGPSSYNEQFF.

This rearrangement joins TRBV7-8 to TRBJ1-2; D remains unclear. Trimming removed 4 bases at V and 3 bases at J, with 9 bases between. The CDR3 sequence is 13 residues long. Germline CDR1 is SGHVS and CDR2 is FQNEAQ. The DNA of the CDR3 is TGTGCCAGCAGCTCCGGGGAGGACTATGGCTACACCTTC. This gives the protein CASSSGEDYGYTF.

This clone has only a few counts. This chain joins TRBV7-8 and TRBJ2-3, with 13 nucleotides matching TRBD2. Germline V gene sequence: CDR1 SGHVS, CDR2 FQNEAQ. The CDR3 has 16 residues. V dropped 5 bases and J dropped 6; count of bases not matched to a gene: 8. CDR3 in amino acids: CASSLRTSGSRDTQYF. In DNA form, the CDR3 reads TGTGCCAGCAGCCTGCGGACTAGCGGGAGTCGTGATACGCAGTATTTT.

Ten or more counts support this clone. The chain carries TRBV6-1 and TRBJ1-5, with 9 bases lining up with TRBD1. This CDR3 is built from 16 residues. V trimming: 2 bases; J trimming: 3 bases; junction bases outside the gene matches: 5. The germline gives CDR1 MNHNS, CDR2 SASEGT. This CDR3 reads CASSERTGAYNQPQHF. The CDR3 DNA reads TGTGCCAGCAGTGAAAGGACAGGGGCCTACAATCAGCCCCAGCATTTT.

The rearrangement uses TRBV6-1 and TRBJ2-5, with TRBD2 identical over 7 bases. Looked up from germline, CDR1 is MNHNS and CDR2 is SASEGT. V lost 7 bases to trimming and J lost 2 bases; unmatched junction nucleotides: 10. The CDR3 totals 15 residues. CDR3 bases: TGTGCCAGCAAGACGCTAAGCGGGGCTCAAGAGACCCAGTACTTC. Translation gives CASKTLSGAQETQYF.

The rearrangement joins TRBV6-6 to TRBJ2-1; 9 bases agree with TRBD2. CDR1 is MNHNY and CDR2 is SVGAGI in the germline V gene (reference sequence). The CDR3 loop spans 15 amino acids. V trimming: 5 bases; J trimming: 6 bases; junction bases outside the gene matches: 8. CDR3 protein: CASSTRTSERNEQFF. CDR3 coding DNA: TGTGCCAGCAGTACGCGGACTAGCGAGCGCAATGAGCAGTTCTTC.

This clone was seen more than once but under ten times. The junction shows a germline mismatch at one end, possibly a read error. The gene calls are TRBV7-7 and TRBJ2-1; D perhaps matches TRBD1 (5 bases). CDR3 length: 15 residues. In germline, CDR1 is SSHAT, CDR2 FNYEAQ (reference sequence). CDR3 DNA: TGTGCTAGCAGCTTATCCCGGAGTACAGGTGATGAGCAGTTCTTC. Translated: CASSLSRSTGDEQFF. The full variable domain, in which reference TRBV7-7 and TRBJ2-1 provide the parts outside the CDR3, is GAGVSQSPRYKVTKRGQDVTLRCDPISSHATLYWYQQALGQGPEFLTYFNYEAQPDKSGLPSDRFSAERPEGSISTLTIQRTEQRDSAMYRCASSLSRSTGDEQFFGPGTRLTVL.

There are a few counts of this clone. The V and J genes are TRBV11-2 and TRBJ2-2; D perhaps matches TRBD2 (6 bases). The CDR3 has 15 amino acids. Germline V CDR1 and CDR2: SGHAT, FQNNGV. The V gene lost 1 base and the J gene lost 7 bases, with 13 bases spanning the gap. The CDR3 loop is CASSLGAGSGGELFF. The CDR3 DNA is TGTGCCAGCAGCTTAGGGGCGGGGTCGGGCGGGGAGCTGTTTTTT.

This clone was recorded at least ten times. This chain connects TRBV25-1 to TRBJ2-4, with a weak D call TRBD1 (5 bases). The CDR3 has 14 amino acids. Trimming cost V 3 bases and J 1 base, with 7 bases left between them. Germline CDR1 MGHDK, CDR2 SYGVNS. The DNA of the CDR3 is TGTGCCAGCAGTGATTCAGGGGCCAAAAACATTCAGTACTTC. Translated, it gives CASSDSGAKNIQYF.

This clone was counted only a few times. The rearrangement joins TRBV27 to TRBJ2-7; TRBD2 matches 12 bases. The ends lost 4 bases at V and 4 bases at J; junction bases unmatched: 8. Germline values: CDR1 MNHEY, CDR2 SMNVEV (reference sequence). The CDR3 has 16 amino acids. The CDR3, as DNA: TGTGCCAGCAGTTCCACGACTAGCGGGAGTTCTTACGAGCAGTACTTC. It translates to CASSSTTSGSSYEQYF.

The gene calls are TRBV7-2 and TRBJ1-1; D gene unclear. The V end was cut by 3 bases, the J end by 2 bases, with 13 bases between. Germline values: CDR1 SGHTA, CDR2 FQGNSA. The CDR3 extends over 15 amino acids. CDR3 sequence: CASSFVYERNTEAFF. CDR3 bases: TGTGCCAGCAGCTTTGTGTATGAGAGAAACACTGAAGCTTTCTTT. Full variable domain (remainder filled in from reference TRBV7-2 and TRBJ1-1): GAGVSQSPSNKVTEKGKDVELRCDPISGHTALYWYRQSLGQGLEFLIYFQGNSAPDKSGLPSDRFSAERTGGSVSTLTIQRTQQEDSAVYLCASSFVYERNTEAFFGQGTRLTVV.